These 11 T cell receptor beta chains came from one sample sequenced in a study of shared clonotypes between healthy human individuals. TCRdb's copy holds only in-frame clones and misses some; the assay was immunoSEQ multiplex PCR. The table shows about 1,500,000 clones, with roughly 97% occurring only once. What was sequenced was naive CD4+ T cells sorted from blood. Subset here: CD45RA+ positively selected. Receptors originate from a man younger than 45 in good health.

To note about this clone: Other DNA sequences from this sample encode an identical CDR3 as well. CDR3: CSVGGDTQYF. The CDR3 DNA follows: TGCAGCGTTGGCGGGGATACGCAGTATTTT. The chain joins TRBV29-1 to TRBJ2-3; a weak D match, TRBD2 (5 bases). With 4 bases removed from V and 6 bases from J, the gap between germline ends came to 5 bases. In germline, CDR1 is SQVTM, CDR2 ANQGSEA. The CDR3 runs to 10 residues.

The chain carries TRBV11-2 and TRBJ2-3; possible D gene TRBD2, 5 bases. CDR3 length: 17 residues. Germline assignment: CDR1 SGHAT and CDR2 FQNNGV. V was pared by 1 base and J by 2 bases, with 16 bases between. This chain's CDR3 is CASSLGSGKSVTDTQYF. Written as DNA, the CDR3 is TGTGCCAGCAGCTTAGGGTCGGGGAAGAGCGTCACAGATACGCAGTATTTT.

The J gene is TRBJ1-2, the V gene TRBV14, with D possibly matching TRBD1 (5 bases). CDR3 size: 15 residues. V lost 2 bases, J lost 2 bases, and 12 bases lay in between. The germline CDR1 and CDR2 sequences are SGHDN and FVKESK. CDR3: CASSQQPGPNYGYTF. DNA for the CDR3: TGTGCCAGCAGCCAACAACCGGGACCGAACTATGGCTACACCTTC.

Only one count was recorded for this clone. Other DNA sequences in this specimen translate into the identical CDR3. The CDR3 sequence is CASSVGGRNTEAFF. The CDR3 nucleotides read TGTGCCAGCAGCGTAGGAGGCAGGAACACTGAAGCTTTCTTT. This rearrangement joins TRBV9 to TRBJ1-1; D unresolved. Germline CDR1 is SGDLS and CDR2 is YYNGEE. This CDR3 region has 14 residues. With 0 bases removed from V and 1 base from J, the gap between germline ends came to 7 bases. Complete variable domain (other parts from reference TRBV9 and TRBJ1-1): DSGVTQTPKHLITATGQRVTLRCSPRSGDLSVYWYQQSLDQGLQFLIQYYNGEERAKGNILERFSAQQFPDLHSELNLSSLELGDSALYFCASSVGGRNTEAFFGQGTRLTVV.

A few counts support this clone. The chain joins TRBV5-6 to TRBJ1-2; weak D call: TRBD1 (6 bases). The CDR3 is made up of 13 amino acids. Germline V gene sequence: CDR1 SGHDT, CDR2 YYEEEE. Between the trimmed V and J ends, which lost 4 bases and 6 bases, there was a span of 13 bases. The CDR3 sequence is CASSTSRTDGYTF. CDR3 in DNA: TGTGCCAGCAGCACTTCCCGGACAGATGGCTACACCTTC.

This rearrangement joins TRBV19 to TRBJ1-5; D is possibly TRBD1 (5 bases). The CDR3 contains 14 residues. V was clipped by 1 base and J by 10 bases, with 14 bases between them. Looked up from germline, CDR1 is LNHDA and CDR2 is SQIVND (reference sequence). CDR3 in DNA: TGTGCCAGTAGTATAGCCAGGGCCCCCCAACCCCAGCATTTT. Residues: CASSIARAPQPQHF.

This chain's CDR3 is CASSTADRNQETQYF. For the CDR3, the DNA is TGTGCCAGCAGCACTGCAGACAGAAACCAAGAGACCCAGTACTTC. The chain carries TRBV5-4 and TRBJ2-5; D may be TRBD1 (5 bases). The CDR3 length is 15 residues. Per the germline V gene, CDR1 is SGHNT and CDR2 is YYREEE (reference sequence). Trimming stripped 4 bases from V and 0 bases from J, with 13 bases between.

The chain uses TRBV9 and TRBJ2-5; D is ambiguous. Deletions cut 0 bases from V and 2 bases from J, with 8 bases between. The CDR3 runs 14 residues. Germline CDR1 and CDR2: SGDLS and YYNGEE. CDR3 nucleotide sequence: TGTGCCAGCAGCGTAGACGTCCAGCAAGAGACCCAGTACTTC. Protein: CASSVDVQQETQYF.

The rearrangement links TRBV7-9 to TRBJ2-7, with 8 bases identical to TRBD1. CDR1 SEHNR and CDR2 FQNEAQ come from the germline V gene (reference sequence). The CDR3 spans 16 residues. Losses at the gene ends were 5 bases for V and 5 bases for J; bases not matched to a gene: 14. CDR3 in amino acids: CASSLDRVWGRDEQYF. The CDR3 coding sequence is TGTGCCAGCAGCCTGGACAGGGTTTGGGGTCGGGACGAGCAGTACTTC.

The chain's CDR3 is CASRRGQGPYEQYF. In DNA, the CDR3 is TGTGCCAGCAGGAGAGGACAGGGGCCCTACGAGCAGTACTTC. This chain joins TRBV5-5 and TRBJ2-7, with TRBD1 matching 9 bases. Germline CDR1 is SGHKS and CDR2 is YYEKEE (reference sequence). The CDR3 sequence is 14 residues long. With V trimmed by 5 bases and J by 2 bases, 5 bases remained unmatched.

CDR3 nucleotides: TGTGCCAGCAGCTTATATTGGGGGAACACCGGGGAGCTGTTTTTT. It is translated as CASSLYWGNTGELFF. J is TRBJ2-2 and V is TRBV11-2, with D hard to call. Germline-derived CDR1 and CDR2 are SGHAT and FQNNGV. V was cut by 2 bases and J by 1 base, with 8 bases left in between. The CDR3 is made up of 15 amino acids.